This TCR beta chain was sequenced during a study of regulatory T cells in long-lasting Graves disease. Looked up from germline, CDR1 is DFQATT and CDR2 is SNEGSKA (reference sequence). The V gene lost 2 bases and the J gene lost 4 bases, with 6 bases spanning the gap. CDR3 size: 11 residues. TCR beta libraries were built with iRepertoire HTBI primers and Arm-PCR of CDR3 regions. One entry per CDR3 protein results from TCRdb running MiXCR on the multiplex PCR reads. The sample contains about 430,000 distinct CDR3 sequences, about 15% of which appear only once. The study, taken as a whole, reports: Accuracy was perhaps lowered by the small sample size. Newly diagnosed disease favored TRBV20-1 and TRBJ2-1 over persistent disease.

This clonotype was observed many times. Its antigen remains unidentified. As to time point: newly diagnosed GD, antithyroid drugs for less than 3 months. The authors made the TCR library using RNA they extracted from PBMCs. EDTA tubes collected roughly 9 milliliters of peripheral blood. The data also belong to a second study, concerning T cells in Graves' hyperthyroidism and ophthalmopathy. In that study: Expanded thyroid clonotypes (above 0.001) were mostly also found in blood.

The chain uses TRBV20-1 and TRBJ2-7; D might be TRBD2 (5 bases). The receptor was isolated from a middle-aged woman with Graves disease. The source was peripheral blood mononuclear cells (PBMCs), collected at new diagnosis, from a patient treated with antithyroid drugs. CDR3 sequence reads: CSARTGYEQYF. The CDR3 DNA follows: TGCAGTGCTAGAACGGGATACGAGCAGTACTTC.